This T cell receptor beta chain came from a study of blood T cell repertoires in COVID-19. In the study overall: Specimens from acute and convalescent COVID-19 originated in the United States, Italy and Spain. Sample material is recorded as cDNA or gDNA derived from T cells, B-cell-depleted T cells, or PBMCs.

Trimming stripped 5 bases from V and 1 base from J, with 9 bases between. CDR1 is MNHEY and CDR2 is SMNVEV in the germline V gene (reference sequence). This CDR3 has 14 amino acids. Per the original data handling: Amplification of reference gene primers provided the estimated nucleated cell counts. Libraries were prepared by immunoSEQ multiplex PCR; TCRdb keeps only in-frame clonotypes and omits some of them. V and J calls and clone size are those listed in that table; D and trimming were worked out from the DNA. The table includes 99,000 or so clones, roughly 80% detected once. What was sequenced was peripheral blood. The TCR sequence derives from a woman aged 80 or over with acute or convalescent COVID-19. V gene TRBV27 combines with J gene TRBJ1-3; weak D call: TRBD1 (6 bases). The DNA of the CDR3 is TGTGCCAGCAGTGACAGGAGATCTGGAAACACCATATATTTT. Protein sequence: CASSDRRSGNTIYF.